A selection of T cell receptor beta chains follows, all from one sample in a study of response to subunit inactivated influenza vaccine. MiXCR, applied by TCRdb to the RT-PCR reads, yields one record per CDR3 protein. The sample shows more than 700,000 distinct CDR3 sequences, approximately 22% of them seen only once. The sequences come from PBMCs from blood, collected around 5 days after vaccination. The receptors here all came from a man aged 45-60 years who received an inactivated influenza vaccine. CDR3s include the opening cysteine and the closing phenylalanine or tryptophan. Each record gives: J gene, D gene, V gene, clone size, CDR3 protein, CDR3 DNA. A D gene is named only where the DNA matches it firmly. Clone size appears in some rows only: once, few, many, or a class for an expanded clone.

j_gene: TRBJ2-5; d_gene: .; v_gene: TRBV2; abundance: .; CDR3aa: CASRSLRPGPQYF; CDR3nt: TGTGCCAGCAGAAGCCTCCGTCCGGGCCCTCAGTACTTC
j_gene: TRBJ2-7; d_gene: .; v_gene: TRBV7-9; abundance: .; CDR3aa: CASSLQFPQDSYEQYF; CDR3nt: TGTGCCAGCAGCTTACAGTTTCCGCAGGATTCCTACGAGCAGTACTTC
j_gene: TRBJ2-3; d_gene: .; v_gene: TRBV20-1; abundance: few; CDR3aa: CSPLEGTSTDTQYF; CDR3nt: TGCAGCCCCCTTGAGGGAACTAGCACAGATACGCAGTATTTT
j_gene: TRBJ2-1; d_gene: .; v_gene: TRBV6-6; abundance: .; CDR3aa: CASSPGNIEQFF; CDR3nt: TGTGCCAGCAGCCCAGGGAATATTGAGCAGTTCTTC
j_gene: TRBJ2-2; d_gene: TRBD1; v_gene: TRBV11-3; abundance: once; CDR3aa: CASSPRGTGGSGELFF; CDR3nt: TGTGCCAGCAGCCCCCGCGGGACAGGGGGCTCCGGGGAGCTGTTTTTT
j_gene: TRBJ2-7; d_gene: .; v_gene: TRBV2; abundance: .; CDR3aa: CASSGPTYEQYF; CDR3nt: TGTGCCAGCAGTGGCCCTACCTACGAGCAGTACTTC
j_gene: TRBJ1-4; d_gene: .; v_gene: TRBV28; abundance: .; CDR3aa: CASKGSSTTNEKLFF; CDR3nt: TGTGCCAGCAAGGGCAGCTCTACAACTAATGAAAAACTGTTTTTT
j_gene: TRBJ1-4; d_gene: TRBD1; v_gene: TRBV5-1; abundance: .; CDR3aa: CASSLEQGDRLFF; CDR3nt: TGCGCCAGCAGCTTGGAACAGGGGGACAGACTGTTTTTT
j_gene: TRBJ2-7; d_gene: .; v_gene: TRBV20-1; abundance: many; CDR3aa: CSARGSTYEQYF; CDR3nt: TGCAGTGCTCGGGGATCAACCTACGAGCAGTACTTC
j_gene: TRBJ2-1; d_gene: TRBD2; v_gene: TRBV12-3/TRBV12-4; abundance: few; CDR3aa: CASSVTSGYNEQFF; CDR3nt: TGTGCCAGCAGTGTAACTAGCGGTTACAATGAGCAGTTCTTC
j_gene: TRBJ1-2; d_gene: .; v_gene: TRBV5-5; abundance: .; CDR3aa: CASSAAPEGLYGYTF; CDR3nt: TGTGCCAGCAGCGCGGCCCCGGAGGGACTCTATGGCTACACCTTC
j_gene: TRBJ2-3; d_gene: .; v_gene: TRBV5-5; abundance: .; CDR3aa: CASSLWNSDTQYF; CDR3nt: TGTGCCAGCAGCTTATGGAATTCAGATACGCAGTATTTT
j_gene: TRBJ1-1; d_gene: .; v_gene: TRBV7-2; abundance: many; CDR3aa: CASSPFAGSEAFF; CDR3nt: TGTGCCAGCAGCCCTTTCGCAGGCTCTGAAGCTTTCTTT
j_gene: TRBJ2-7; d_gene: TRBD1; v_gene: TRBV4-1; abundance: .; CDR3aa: CASSQLYLPGQGYEQYF; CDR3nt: TGCGCCAGCAGCCAACTATACCTGCCGGGACAGGGGTACGAGCAGTACTTC
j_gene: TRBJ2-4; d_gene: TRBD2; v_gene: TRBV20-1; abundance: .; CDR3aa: CSARRTAGGKNIQYF; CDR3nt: TGCAGTGCTAGGCGTACAGCGGGAGGGAAAAACATTCAGTACTTC
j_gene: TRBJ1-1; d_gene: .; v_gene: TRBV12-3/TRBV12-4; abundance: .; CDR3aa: CASRVSGPTEAFF; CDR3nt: TGTGCCAGCAGGGTATCGGGACCCACTGAAGCTTTCTTT
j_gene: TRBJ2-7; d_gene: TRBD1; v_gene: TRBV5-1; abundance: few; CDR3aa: CASSWDRDAYEQYF; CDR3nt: TGCGCCAGCAGCTGGGACAGGGACGCCTACGAGCAGTACTTC
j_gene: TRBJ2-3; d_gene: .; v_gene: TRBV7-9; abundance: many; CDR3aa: CAEKRVDTQYF; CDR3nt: TGTGCCGAAAAGAGAGTAGATACGCAGTATTTT
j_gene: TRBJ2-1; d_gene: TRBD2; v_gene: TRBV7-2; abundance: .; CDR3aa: CASSLKPSGGASEQFF; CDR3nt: TGTGCCAGCAGCTTAAAACCGAGCGGGGGGGCCAGTGAGCAGTTCTTC
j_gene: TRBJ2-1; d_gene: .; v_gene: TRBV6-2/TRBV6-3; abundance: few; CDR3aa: CASRPLAHEQFF; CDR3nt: TGTGCCAGCAGGCCTCTAGCTCATGAGCAGTTCTTC
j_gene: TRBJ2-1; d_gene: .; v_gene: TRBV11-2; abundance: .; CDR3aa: CASSYRPGAGANYNEQFF; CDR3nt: TGTGCCAGCAGCTACAGACCTGGGGCGGGGGCCAACTACAATGAGCAGTTCTTC
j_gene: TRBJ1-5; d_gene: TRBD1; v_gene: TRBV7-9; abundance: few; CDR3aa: CASSHGQGGQPQHF; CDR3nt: TGTGCCAGCAGTCACGGACAGGGTGGTCAGCCCCAGCATTTT
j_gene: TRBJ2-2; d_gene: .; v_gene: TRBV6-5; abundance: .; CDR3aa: CASSLATPNTGELFF; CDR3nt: TGTGCCAGCAGTTTAGCGACACCGAACACCGGGGAGCTGTTTTTT
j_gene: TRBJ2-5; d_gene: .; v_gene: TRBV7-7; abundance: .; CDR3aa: CASSLAALAPQETQYF; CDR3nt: TGTGCCAGCAGCTTAGCGGCCCTAGCCCCACAAGAGACCCAGTACTTC
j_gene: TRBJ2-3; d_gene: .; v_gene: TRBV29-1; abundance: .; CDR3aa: CSVRFPSTDTQYF; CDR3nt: TGCAGCGTCCGCTTTCCTAGCACAGATACGCAGTATTTT
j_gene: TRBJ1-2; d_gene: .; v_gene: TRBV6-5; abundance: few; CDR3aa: CASSYDRNYGYTF; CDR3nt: TGTGCCAGCAGTTACGACAGGAACTATGGCTACACCTTC
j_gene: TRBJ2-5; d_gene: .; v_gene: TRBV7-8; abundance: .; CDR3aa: CASSPRHGGGETQYF; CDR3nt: TGTGCCAGCAGCCCCCGACACGGAGGGGGTGAGACCCAGTACTTC
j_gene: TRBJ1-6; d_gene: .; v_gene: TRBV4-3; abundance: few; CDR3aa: CASSQDMGSGPYSPLHF; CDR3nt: TGCGCCAGCAGCCAAGATATGGGGTCTGGGCCGTATTCACCCCTCCACTTT
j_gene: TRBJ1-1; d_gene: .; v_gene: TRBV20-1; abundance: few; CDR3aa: CSANRGRKEAFF; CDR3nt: TGCAGTGCCAACCGAGGACGGAAGGAAGCTTTCTTT
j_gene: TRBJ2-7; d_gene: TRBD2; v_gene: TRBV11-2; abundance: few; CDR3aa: CASSFFGGGTYEQYF; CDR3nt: TGTGCCAGCAGCTTTTTTGGGGGGGGAACCTACGAGCAGTACTTC
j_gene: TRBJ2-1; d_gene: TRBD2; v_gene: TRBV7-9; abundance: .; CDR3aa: CASSPPLAVNEQFF; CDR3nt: TGTGCCAGCAGCCCCCCCCTAGCGGTAAATGAGCAGTTCTTC
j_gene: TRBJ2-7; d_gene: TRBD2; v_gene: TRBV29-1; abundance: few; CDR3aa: CSVTPGGGSSYEQYF; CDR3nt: TGCAGCGTAACCCCGGGCGGGGGAAGCTCCTACGAGCAGTACTTC
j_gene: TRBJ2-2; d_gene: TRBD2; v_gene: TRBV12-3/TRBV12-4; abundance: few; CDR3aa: CASGSLAGGWTGELFF; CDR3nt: TGTGCCAGCGGATCTCTAGCGGGAGGTTGGACCGGGGAGCTGTTTTTT
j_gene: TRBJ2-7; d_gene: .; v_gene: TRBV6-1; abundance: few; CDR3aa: CASSVVNEQYF; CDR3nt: TGTGCCAGCAGTGTGGTCAACGAGCAGTACTTC
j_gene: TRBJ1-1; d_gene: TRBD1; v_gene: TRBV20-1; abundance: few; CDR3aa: CSAYQQGRNTEAFF; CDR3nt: TGCAGTGCTTACCAACAGGGGAGGAACACTGAAGCTTTCTTT
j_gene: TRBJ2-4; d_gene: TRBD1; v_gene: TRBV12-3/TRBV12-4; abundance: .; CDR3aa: CASSFRDRVKNIQYF; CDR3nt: TGTGCCAGCAGTTTTCGGGACAGGGTCAAAAACATTCAGTACTTC
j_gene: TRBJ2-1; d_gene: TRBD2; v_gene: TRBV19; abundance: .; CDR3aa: CASRPGLAGGYNEQFF; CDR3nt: TGTGCCAGTAGACCTGGACTAGCGGGGGGGTACAATGAGCAGTTCTTC
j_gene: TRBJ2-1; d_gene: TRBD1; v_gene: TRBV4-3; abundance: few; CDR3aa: CASSQGQGDNEQFF; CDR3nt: TGCGCCAGCAGCCAAGGACAGGGGGACAATGAGCAGTTCTTC
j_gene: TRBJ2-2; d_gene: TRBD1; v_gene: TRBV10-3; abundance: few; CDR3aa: CAISWDRNTGELFF; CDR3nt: TGTGCCATCAGTTGGGACAGGAACACCGGGGAGCTGTTTTTT
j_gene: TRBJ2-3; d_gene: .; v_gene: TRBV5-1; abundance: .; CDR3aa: CASSLRGRVTDTQYF; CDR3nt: TGCGCCAGCAGCTTGAGGGGTAGAGTCACAGATACGCAGTATTTT
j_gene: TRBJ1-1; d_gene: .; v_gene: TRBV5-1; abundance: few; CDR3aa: CASSLAGSDTEAFF; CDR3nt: TGCGCCAGCAGCTTGGCCGGGTCCGACACTGAAGCTTTCTTT
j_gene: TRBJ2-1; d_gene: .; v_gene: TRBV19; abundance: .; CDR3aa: CASSINRPGGYNEQFF; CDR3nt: TGTGCCAGTAGTATAAATCGTCCAGGCGGGTACAATGAGCAGTTCTTC
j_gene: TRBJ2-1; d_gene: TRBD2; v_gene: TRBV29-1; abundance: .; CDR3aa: CSVNSGGAGTEQFF; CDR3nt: TGCAGCGTTAACAGCGGGGGGGCAGGCACTGAGCAGTTCTTC
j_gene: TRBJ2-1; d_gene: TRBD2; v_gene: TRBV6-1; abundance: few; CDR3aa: CASKTSGGAYEQFF; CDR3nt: TGTGCCAGCAAGACTAGCGGGGGGGCTTATGAGCAGTTCTTC
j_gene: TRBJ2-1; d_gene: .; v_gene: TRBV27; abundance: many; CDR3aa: CASSLSGPYNEQFF; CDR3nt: TGTGCCAGCAGTTTATCTGGCCCTTACAATGAGCAGTTCTTC
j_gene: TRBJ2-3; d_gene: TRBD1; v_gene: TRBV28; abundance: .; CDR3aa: CASSLKGGRANTQYF; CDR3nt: TGTGCCAGCAGTTTAAAAGGGGGCCGCGCAAATACGCAGTATTTT
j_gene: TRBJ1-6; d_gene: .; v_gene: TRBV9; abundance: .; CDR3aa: CASSSGDSNSPLHF; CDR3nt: TGTGCCAGCAGCAGCGGGGATTCTAATTCACCCCTCCACTTC